This T cell receptor beta chain came from a study of PD-L1 blockade in urothelial cancer. On the study more broadly: Patients commenced intravenous atezolizumab, 1,200 mg every 3 weeks, at some point between 2012 and 2014. Findings and caveats of the study: Tumor-associated TCR clones expanded more in blood at 3 weeks in patients with durable benefit.

Worth noting for this clone: The antigen is not known.

Time point meaning: pretreatment peripheral blood. Here immunoSEQ multiplex PCR was the method, and the copy in TCRdb shows in-frame clones only, minus some. Altogether 130,000 or so clones are present, around 85% being singletons, with the ten largest covering 3.2%. The CDR3 extends over 17 amino acids. The V and J ends lost 2 bases and 2 bases, in that order; junction bases with no gene match: 5. CDR1 and CDR2 (germline): MDHEN, SYDVKM. The rearrangement links TRBV28 to TRBJ2-1; 11 nucleotides match TRBD2. The receptor's source is a middle-aged man with urothelial cancer. Here the sequenced sample was PBMCs, taken around atezolizumab (anti-PD-L1) treatment. The CDR3 loop is CASSLDLAGGTYNEQFF. CDR3 coding DNA: TGTGCCAGCAGTTTAGATCTAGCGGGAGGTACCTACAATGAGCAGTTCTTC.